This T cell receptor beta chain was sequenced during a study of blood T cell repertoires in COVID-19 (dated by TCRdb to 2019 to 2021). In terms of the full investigation: Collaborator samples came from the United States, Italy and Spain and covered acute and convalescent phases of COVID-19. The material from the prospective study consisted of cDNA or gDNA derived from T cells, B-cell-depleted T cells, or PBMCs. The dataset comprised deeply sampled blood TCRbeta repertoires from subjects exposed to, actively infected with, or recovered from COVID-19. A freely available public database, intended as a resource for researchers studying the immune response to SARS-CoV-2, is where the repertoires were released. Samples came from the ongoing ImmuneRACE study (first 160 participants) plus 1,254 subjects from 6 global collaborators. A de-identified subject ID, COVID-19 status, age in years and sex were almost always included in the sample metadata. Where HLA class I and class II types were available, the types were taken from metadata supplied by the sample provider, not from assay-based typing.

Trimming takes 10 bases off V and 1 base off J; junction bases not matched to a gene: 5. The CDR3 runs 14 amino acids, cysteine and phenylalanine included. Only the CDR3 DNA is retained, 42 bases long and in frame from the first base. The germline V gene yields MDHEN for CDR1 and SYDVKM for CDR2. Whole blood was collected in K2EDTA tubes by collaborating institutions according to the institutions' own protocols. For TCRbeta analysis, collaborators shipped samples in one of three forms: frozen whole blood, isolated PBMCs, or DNA extracted from either of those sample types. TCRbeta CDR3 regions were amplified from genomic DNA by means of the immunoSEQ Assay, a bias-controlled multiplex PCR. As for the authors' bioinformatics: Nucleated cell counts per sample were estimated from amplification of reference gene primers within the assay. To quantify the absolute abundance of each unique TCRbeta CDR3 rearrangement, sequence reads were collapsed and filtered. Productive Simpson clonality was computed per sample as the square root of Simpson's diversity index over productive rearrangements. What TCRdb holds here is the immuneACCESS table cut down to in-frame rearrangements. Part of the clones is not present; checked against another copy, under half of the missing clones reflect an unresolved V gene, and the others are unexplained. V and J calls and clone size follow that table, whereas D and trimming were derived from the DNA. This sample has fewer than 200,000 clones in its table, and roughly 71% of those were observed once. Roughly 3.7% of the sample is taken by the ten largest.

With regard to this clone: The specificity of this receptor is unknown. Base qualities are not provided; no much larger clone lies one nucleotide away.

Broader findings and caveats from the paper: The quantity of clinical and demographic metadata differed by source and by participant and was supplied without curation.

The material sequenced was peripheral blood. The sequence is built from TRBV28 and TRBJ2-2; 8 of the junction bases match TRBD1. The TCR originated in a woman older than 75 with acute or convalescent COVID-19. The sequenced DNA: TGTGCCATCTTGGGGACAGGGAACACCGGGGAGCTGTTTTTT. It is translated as CAILGTGNTGELFF.